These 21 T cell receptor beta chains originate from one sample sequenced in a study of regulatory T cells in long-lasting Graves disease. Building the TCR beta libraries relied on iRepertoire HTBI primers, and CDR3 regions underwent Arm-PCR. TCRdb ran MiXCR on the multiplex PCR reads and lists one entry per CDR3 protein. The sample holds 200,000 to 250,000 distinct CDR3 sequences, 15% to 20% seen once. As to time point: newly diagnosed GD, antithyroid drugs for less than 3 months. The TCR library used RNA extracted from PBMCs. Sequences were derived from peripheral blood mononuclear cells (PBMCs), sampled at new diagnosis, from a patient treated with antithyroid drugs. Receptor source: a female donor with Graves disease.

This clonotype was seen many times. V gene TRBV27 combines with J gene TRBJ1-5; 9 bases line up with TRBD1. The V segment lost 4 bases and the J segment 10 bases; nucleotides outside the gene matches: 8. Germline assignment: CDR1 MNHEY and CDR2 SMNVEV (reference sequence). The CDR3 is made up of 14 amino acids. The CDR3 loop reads CASSSDRGDRPQHF. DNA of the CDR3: TGTGCCAGCAGTTCCGACAGGGGGGACCGACCCCAGCATTTT.

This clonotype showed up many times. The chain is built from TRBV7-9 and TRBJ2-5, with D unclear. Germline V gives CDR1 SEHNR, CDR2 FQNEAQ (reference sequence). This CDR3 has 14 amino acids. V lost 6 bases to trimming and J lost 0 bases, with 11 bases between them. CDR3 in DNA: TGTGCCAGCAGTCTTTCCTTGAACCAAGAGACCCAGTACTTC. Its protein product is CASSLSLNQETQYF. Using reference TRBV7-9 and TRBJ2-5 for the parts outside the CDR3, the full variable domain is DTGVSQNPRHKITKRGQNVTFRCDPISEHNRLYWYRQTLGQGPEFLTYFQNEAQLEKSRLLSDRFSAERPKGSFSTLEIQRTEQGDSAMYLCASSLSLNQETQYFGPGTRLLVL.

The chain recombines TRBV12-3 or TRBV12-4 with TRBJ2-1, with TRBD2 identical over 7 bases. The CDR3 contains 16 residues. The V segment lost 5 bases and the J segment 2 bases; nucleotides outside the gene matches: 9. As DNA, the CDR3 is TGTGCCAGCAGTACACCGGCTAGCGGCACCTACAATGAGCAGTTCTTC. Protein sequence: CASSTPASGTYNEQFF.

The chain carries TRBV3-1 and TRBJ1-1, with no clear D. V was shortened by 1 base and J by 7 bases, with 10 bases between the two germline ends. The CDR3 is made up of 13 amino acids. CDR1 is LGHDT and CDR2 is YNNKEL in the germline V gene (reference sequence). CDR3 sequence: CASSQVMRDEAFF. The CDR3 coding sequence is TGTGCCAGCAGCCAAGTTATGCGGGATGAAGCTTTCTTT.

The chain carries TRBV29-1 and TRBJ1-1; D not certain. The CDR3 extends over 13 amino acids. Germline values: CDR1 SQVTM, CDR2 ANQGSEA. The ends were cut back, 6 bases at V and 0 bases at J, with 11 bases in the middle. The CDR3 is CSVSEGMNTEAFF. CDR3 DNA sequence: TGCAGCGTATCAGAAGGGATGAACACTGAAGCTTTCTTT.

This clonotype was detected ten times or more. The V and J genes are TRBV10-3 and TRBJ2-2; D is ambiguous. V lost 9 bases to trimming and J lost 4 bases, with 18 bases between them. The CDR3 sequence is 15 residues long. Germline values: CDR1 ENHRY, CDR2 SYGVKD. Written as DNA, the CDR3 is TGTGCCATAACTGAAAGGGCCCTGGGCACCGGGGAGCTGTTTTTT. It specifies CAITERALGTGELFF.

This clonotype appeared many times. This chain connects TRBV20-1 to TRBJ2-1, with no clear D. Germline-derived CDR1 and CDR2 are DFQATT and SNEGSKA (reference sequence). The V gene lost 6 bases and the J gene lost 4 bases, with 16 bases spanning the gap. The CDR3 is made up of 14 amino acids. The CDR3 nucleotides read TGCAGTGCCGGTCCTTTTTCCGATTACAATGAGCAGTTCTTC. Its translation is CSAGPFSDYNEQFF.

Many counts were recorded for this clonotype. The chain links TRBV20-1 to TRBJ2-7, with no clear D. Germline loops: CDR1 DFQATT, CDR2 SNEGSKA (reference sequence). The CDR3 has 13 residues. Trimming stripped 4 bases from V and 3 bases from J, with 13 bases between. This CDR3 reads CSAKGLRNYEQYF. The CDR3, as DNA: TGCAGTGCTAAGGGTCTAAGGAACTACGAGCAGTACTTC.

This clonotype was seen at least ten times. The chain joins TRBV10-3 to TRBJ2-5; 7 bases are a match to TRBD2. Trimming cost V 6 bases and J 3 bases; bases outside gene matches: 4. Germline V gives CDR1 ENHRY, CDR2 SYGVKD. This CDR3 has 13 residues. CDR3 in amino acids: CAIRRESEETQYF. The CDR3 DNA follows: TGTGCCATCAGGCGGGAGTCCGAAGAGACCCAGTACTTC.

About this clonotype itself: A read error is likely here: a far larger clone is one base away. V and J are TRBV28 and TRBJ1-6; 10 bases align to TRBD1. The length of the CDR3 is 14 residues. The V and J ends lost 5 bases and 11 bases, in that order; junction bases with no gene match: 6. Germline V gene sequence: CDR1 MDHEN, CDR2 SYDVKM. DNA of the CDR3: TGTGCCAGCAGTGGGGACAGGGGAAATCCACCCCTCCACTTT. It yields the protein CASSGDRGNPPLHF.

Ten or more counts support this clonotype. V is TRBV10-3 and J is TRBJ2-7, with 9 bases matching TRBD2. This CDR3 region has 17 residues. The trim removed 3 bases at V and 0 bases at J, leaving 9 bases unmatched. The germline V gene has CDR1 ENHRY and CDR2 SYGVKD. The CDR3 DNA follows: TGTGCCATCAGTGAACCTAGCGGGACAAGGGTCTCCTACGAGCAGTACTTC. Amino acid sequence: CAISEPSGTRVSYEQYF.

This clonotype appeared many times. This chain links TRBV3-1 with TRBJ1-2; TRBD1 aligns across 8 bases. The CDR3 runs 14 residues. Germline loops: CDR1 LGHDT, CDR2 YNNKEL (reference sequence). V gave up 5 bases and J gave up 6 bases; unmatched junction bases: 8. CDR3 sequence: CASSDQGAQDGYTF. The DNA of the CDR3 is TGTGCCAGCAGCGACCAGGGGGCGCAGGATGGCTACACCTTC.

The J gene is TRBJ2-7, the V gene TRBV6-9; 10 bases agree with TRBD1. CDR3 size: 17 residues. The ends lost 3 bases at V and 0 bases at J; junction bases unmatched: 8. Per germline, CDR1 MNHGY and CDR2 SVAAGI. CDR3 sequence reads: CASSYLAGTGASYEQYF. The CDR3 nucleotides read TGTGCCAGCAGTTACTTAGCCGGGACAGGGGCCTCCTACGAGCAGTACTTC.

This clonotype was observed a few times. The CDR3 loop reads CASSQEIASGSPTGELFF. CDR3 DNA sequence: TGCGCCAGCAGCCAAGAGATTGCTAGCGGGAGTCCCACCGGGGAGCTGTTTTTT. The rearrangement joins TRBV4-3 to TRBJ2-2; 10 nucleotides agree with TRBD2. Germline-derived CDR1 and CDR2 are LGHNA and YSLEER. The CDR3 is 18 amino acids. J was trimmed by 4 bases and V by 0 bases; bases with no gene match: 8.

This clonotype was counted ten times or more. The CDR3 DNA reads TGTGCCAGCAGCTTAGAACTTAACACCGGGGAGCTGTTTTTT. Its translation: CASSLELNTGELFF. The chain joins TRBV7-2 to TRBJ2-2; D unclear. Germline assignment: CDR1 SGHTA and CDR2 FQGNSA. The CDR3 is 14 residues long. Trimming took 1 base from V and 2 from J, leaving 5 bases between them.

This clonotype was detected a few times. The CDR3: CASSLVRSNTEAFF. The CDR3 bases are TGCGCCAGCAGCTTGGTTCGGTCGAACACTGAAGCTTTCTTT. This chain uses TRBV5-1 with TRBJ1-1; no clear D gene. In germline, CDR1 is SGHRS, CDR2 YFSETQ. The length of the CDR3 is 14 residues. Deletions cut 0 bases from V and 1 base from J, with 7 bases between.

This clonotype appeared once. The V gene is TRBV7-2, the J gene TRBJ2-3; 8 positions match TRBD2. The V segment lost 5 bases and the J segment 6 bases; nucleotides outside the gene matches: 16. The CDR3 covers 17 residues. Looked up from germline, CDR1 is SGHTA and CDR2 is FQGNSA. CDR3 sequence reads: CASSDSLAGVQVDTQYF. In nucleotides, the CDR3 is TGTGCCAGCAGCGATTCCCTAGCGGGCGTTCAGGTGGATACGCAGTATTTT.

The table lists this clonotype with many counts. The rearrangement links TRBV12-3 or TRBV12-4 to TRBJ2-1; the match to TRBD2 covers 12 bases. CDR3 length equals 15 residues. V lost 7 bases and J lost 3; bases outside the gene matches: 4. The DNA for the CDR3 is TGTGCCAGCAAGGCGACTAGCGGGAGCTACAATGAGCAGTTCTTC. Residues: CASKATSGSYNEQFF.

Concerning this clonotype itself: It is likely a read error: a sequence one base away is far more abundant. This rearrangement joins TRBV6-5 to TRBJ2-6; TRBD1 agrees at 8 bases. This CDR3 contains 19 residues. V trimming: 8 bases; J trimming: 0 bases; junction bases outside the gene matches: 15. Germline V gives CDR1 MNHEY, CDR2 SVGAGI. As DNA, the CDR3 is TGTGCCAGCGGTTTAGGCTGGGACAGGCCCATCTCTGGGGCCAACGTCCTGACTTTC. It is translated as CASGLGWDRPISGANVLTF.

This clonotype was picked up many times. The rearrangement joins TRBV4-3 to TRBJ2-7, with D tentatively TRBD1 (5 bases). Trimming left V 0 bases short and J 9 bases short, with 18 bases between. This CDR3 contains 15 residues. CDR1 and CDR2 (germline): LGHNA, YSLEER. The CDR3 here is CASSQDPQGSGRQYF. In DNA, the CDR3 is TGCGCCAGCAGCCAAGATCCGCAGGGCTCTGGTCGGCAGTACTTC.

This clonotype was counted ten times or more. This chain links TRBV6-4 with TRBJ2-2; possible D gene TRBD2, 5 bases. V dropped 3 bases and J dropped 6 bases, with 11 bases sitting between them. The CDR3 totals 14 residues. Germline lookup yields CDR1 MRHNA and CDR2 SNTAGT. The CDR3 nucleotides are TGTGCCAGCAGTGAAGGGTCGGAGGCCGGGGAGCTGTTTTTT. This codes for CASSEGSEAGELFF.